Listed below are T cell receptor beta chains from one sample, sequenced in a study of T cells in Graves' hyperthyroidism and ophthalmopathy. TCRdb passed the multiplex PCR reads through MiXCR, listing each CDR3 protein once. The table lists about 350,000 distinct CDR3 sequences, roughly 14% of them singletons, with just under 25% in the top ten. The sample taken for sequencing was blood. These receptor sequences come from a woman aged 30 to 39 with Graves' hyperthyroidism. Each CDR3 is given with its conserved first and last residue. The D gene is left open where the match is weak. Only part of the rows carry a size: once, few, many, or a class if the clone is expanded.

many | NA | TRBJ1-3 | TRBV12-3/TRBV12-4 | 14 | CASSLGSSGNTIYF | TGTGCCAGCAGTTTGGGCAGCTCTGGAAACACCATATATTTT
NA | TRBD2 | TRBJ2-1 | TRBV29-1 | 12 | CSVGGSGGEQFF | TGCAGCGTTGGCGGGAGCGGTGGTGAGCAGTTCTTC
NA | TRBD2 | TRBJ2-7 | TRBV5-5 | 16 | CASSFLSGSQSYEQYF | TGTGCCAGCAGCTTCCTTAGCGGGTCTCAATCCTACGAGCAGTACTTC
NA | NA | TRBJ2-7 | TRBV4-1 | 15 | CASSQPHGPHYEQYF | TGCGCCAGCAGCCAACCACATGGACCCCACTACGAGCAGTACTTC
many | NA | TRBJ1-2 | TRBV2 | 12 | CASRQRQQGYTF | TGTGCCAGCCGTCAGAGACAACAGGGCTACACCTTC
many | NA | TRBJ2-7 | TRBV28 | 12 | CASSKQGGEQYF | TGTGCCAGCAGTAAACAGGGAGGCGAGCAGTACTTC
NA | TRBD1 | TRBJ2-7 | TRBV20-1 | 17 | CSARDLGGGTGEYEQYF | TGCAGTGCTAGAGACTTGGGGGGGGGGACAGGGGAGTACGAGCAGTACTTC
many | TRBD2 | TRBJ2-3 | TRBV2 | 14 | CARQTSGSTDTQYF | TGTGCCAGGCAGACTAGCGGGAGCACAGATACGCAGTATTTT
NA | NA | TRBJ2-3 | TRBV7-3 | 16 | CASSSFPGAGTDTQYF | TGTGCCAGCAGCTCGTTCCCCGGGGCCGGAACAGATACGCAGTATTTT
many | TRBD2 | TRBJ2-5 | TRBV12-3/TRBV12-4 | 13 | CASRSSGQETQYF | TGTGCCAGCAGATCTAGCGGCCAAGAGACCCAGTACTTC
many | TRBD2 | TRBJ2-3 | TRBV11-3 | 16 | CASSPQREDTTDTQYF | TGTGCCAGCAGCCCCCAGCGGGAGGATACCACAGATACGCAGTATTTT
many | TRBD1 | TRBJ2-3 | TRBV7-2 | 15 | CASSIGTGKGDTQYF | TGTGCCAGCAGCATTGGGACAGGGAAGGGAGATACGCAGTATTTT
few | NA | TRBJ1-2 | TRBV6-1 | 15 | CASSQTRTAIYGYTF | TGTGCCAGCAGCCAGACTCGGACAGCGATCTATGGCTACACCTTC
few | TRBD2 | TRBJ2-1 | TRBV3-1 | 16 | CASSQAPTSGYNEQFF | TGTGCCAGCAGCCAAGCTCCGACTAGCGGTTACAATGAGCAGTTCTTC
many | NA | TRBJ2-4 | TRBV2 | 14 | CASRTSLAKNIQYF | TGTGCCAGCCGGACATCGCTTGCCAAAAACATTCAGTACTTC
NA | TRBD1 | TRBJ1-5 | TRBV28 | 15 | CASRSQGKGNQPQHF | TGTGCCAGCAGATCACAGGGGAAGGGCAATCAGCCCCAGCATTTT
many | NA | TRBJ2-2 | TRBV28 | 15 | CASSPGPMNTGELFF | TGTGCCAGCAGTCCCGGACCCATGAACACCGGGGAGCTGTTTTTT
many | TRBD1 | TRBJ1-2 | TRBV12-3/TRBV12-4 | 14 | CASSPEGTAYGYTF | TGTGCCAGCAGTCCCGAGGGGACAGCCTATGGCTACACCTTC
few | TRBD1 | TRBJ1-2 | TRBV6-2/TRBV6-3 | 17 | CASSYSTGTGDWRGYTF | TGTGCCAGCAGTTACTCGACTGGGACAGGGGATTGGAGGGGCTACACCTTC
many | NA | TRBJ2-7 | TRBV20-1 | 13 | CSAPTTGIREQYF | TGCAGTGCTCCTACCACAGGGATACGCGAGCAGTACTTC
many | NA | TRBJ1-1 | TRBV14 | 10 | CASRRGGTFF | TGTGCCAGCAGGAGGGGCGGGACTTTCTTT
NA | NA | TRBJ2-3 | TRBV6-2/TRBV6-3 | 15 | CARRAGGLHTDTQYF | TGTGCCAGAAGGGCTGGCGGACTCCACACAGATACGCAGTATTTT
NA | NA | TRBJ1-1 | TRBV29-1 | 11 | CLGLLNTEAFF | TGCCTCGGACTCTTGAACACTGAAGCTTTCTTT
NA | TRBD2 | TRBJ2-2 | TRBV3-1 | 15 | CASSRLAGGPGELFF | TGTGCCAGCAGCCGACTAGCGGGAGGGCCCGGGGAGCTGTTTTTT
NA | NA | TRBJ1-5 | TRBV4-1 | 17 | CASSQKGEAYSNQPQHF | TGCGCCAGCAGCCAAAAAGGGGAAGCTTATAGCAATCAGCCCCAGCATTTT
many | NA | TRBJ1-5 | TRBV28 | 12 | CASSTTGQPQHF | TGTGCCAGCAGTACTACAGGGCAGCCCCAGCATTTT
many | NA | TRBJ2-7 | TRBV27 | 14 | CASSSAGTRIEQYF | TGTGCCAGCAGTTCAGCCGGGACTCGTATCGAGCAGTACTTC
few | NA | TRBJ2-5 | TRBV27 | 16 | CASSLGGALSVETQYF | TGTGCCAGCAGTTTAGGGGGAGCTCTAAGTGTAGAGACCCAGTACTTC
many | NA | TRBJ1-4 | TRBV2 | 16 | CASGSGGLATNEKLFF | TGTGCCAGCGGGTCTGGTGGGCTAGCAACTAATGAAAAACTGTTTTTT
NA | TRBD2 | TRBJ2-3 | TRBV5-1 | 16 | CASSLDSGSGTDTQYF | TGCGCCAGCAGCTTGGACAGCGGGAGTGGAACAGATACGCAGTATTTT
many | TRBD2 | TRBJ2-3 | TRBV20-1 | 13 | CSARTSGTDTQYF | TGCAGTGCTAGAACTAGCGGCACAGATACGCAGTATTTT
many | NA | TRBJ2-7 | TRBV29-1 | 11 | CSVEVRYEQYF | TGCAGCGTTGAAGTGCGGTACGAGCAGTACTTC
few | NA | TRBJ2-2 | TRBV7-3 | 17 | CASSETGGVENTGELFF | TGTGCCAGCAGCGAAACGGGGGGCGTAGAGAACACCGGGGAGCTGTTTTTT
many | NA | TRBJ2-5 | TRBV20-1 | 14 | CSARDNRDEETQYF | TGCAGTGCTAGAGATAATCGGGATGAAGAGACCCAGTACTTC
few | NA | TRBJ2-7 | TRBV28 | 13 | CASSTYFTYEQYF | TGTGCCAGCAGTACTTACTTTACCTACGAGCAGTACTTC
many | NA | TRBJ2-1 | TRBV7-2 | 11 | CASGRGNEQFF | TGTGCCAGCGGACGTGGGAATGAGCAGTTCTTC
many | NA | TRBJ2-1 | TRBV27 | 13 | CASSSGGPNEQFF | TGTGCCAGCAGTAGTGGGGGGCCAAATGAGCAGTTCTTC
many | TRBD1 | TRBJ1-6 | TRBV28 | 17 | CASSLWLDRERYSPLHF | TGTGCCAGCAGTTTATGGTTGGACAGGGAGAGATATTCACCCCTCCACTTT
NA | NA | TRBJ2-1 | TRBV30 | 13 | CAWSVQELNEQFF | TGTGCCTGGAGTGTACAGGAGCTCAATGAGCAGTTCTTC
many | NA | TRBJ2-2 | TRBV12-3/TRBV12-4 | 16 | CASSLVWTAGTGELFF | TGTGCCAGCAGTTTAGTGTGGACCGCGGGCACCGGGGAGCTGTTTTTT
many | NA | TRBJ2-3 | TRBV2 | 14 | CASRGGGSTDTQYF | TGTGCCAGCAGGGGGGGCGGGAGCACAGATACGCAGTATTTT
NA | TRBD2 | TRBJ2-5 | TRBV7-9 | 18 | CASSSLFLSSGQQETQYF | TGTGCCAGCAGTTCACTCTTTTTATCTAGCGGGCAGCAAGAGACCCAGTACTTC
many | TRBD1 | TRBJ2-3 | TRBV20-1 | 13 | CSAGQVRTDTQYF | TGCAGTGCTGGACAGGTGCGCACAGATACGCAGTATTTT
many | TRBD2 | TRBJ2-7 | TRBV6-2/TRBV6-3 | 16 | CASSITTGTSTSEQYF | TGTGCCAGCAGTATTACAACCGGGACTAGCACTTCCGAGCAGTACTTC
NA | NA | TRBJ1-6 | TRBV28 | 12 | CASSFKNSPLHF | TGTGCCAGCAGTTTTAAAAATTCACCCCTCCACTTT
many | NA | TRBJ2-3 | TRBV20-1 | 14 | CSARDVAGPDTQYF | TGCAGTGCTAGAGATGTGGCGGGACCAGATACGCAGTATTTT
NA | TRBD2 | TRBJ2-1 | TRBV19 | 15 | CASSPWSGSSDEQFF | TGTGCCAGTAGCCCTTGGAGCGGGAGTTCCGATGAGCAGTTCTTC
many | NA | TRBJ2-1 | TRBV7-2 | 10 | CASGGIEQFF | TGTGCCAGCGGGGGGATTGAGCAGTTCTTC
few | TRBD1 | TRBJ1-4 | TRBV9 | 17 | CASSVGGGTGANEKLFF | TGTGCCAGCAGCGTAGGAGGGGGGACAGGGGCTAATGAAAAACTGTTTTTT